The clone carrying this T cell receptor (beta chain) was counted a single time. Its target is not known. Use of 60 Vbeta and 13 Jbeta primers characterized the PCR. Sequencing used immunoSEQ multiplex PCR; TCRdb keeps in-frame clones, though not all of them. The sample includes roughly 98,000 clones, 80% to 90% of them seen just once. This CDR3 has 13 amino acids. V was clipped by 1 base and J by 7 bases, with 7 bases between them. The germline V gene encodes CDR1 LNHDA and CDR2 SQIVND (reference sequence). These data originate in a study of cytomegalovirus exposure and HLA in healthy donors. Study-level information: Out of about 179 million T cells, an earlier analysis found more than 95 million unique TCR beta sequences in total. General study results and limits: Later on, an analysis tied 15,000 to 20,000 TCR beta sequences to HLA alleles at 0.05 false discovery rate. Sequencing likely caused a cluster of highly shared sequence variants. A list of about 180 TCR beta chains associated with cytomegalovirus was given.

The specimen was PBMCs. This sequence joins TRBV19 and TRBJ2-2; no definite D call. This receptor was obtained from a man aged 40-49 years in good health and CMV-seronegative. CDR3 region: CASSIGRGGELFF. For the CDR3, the DNA is TGTGCCAGTAGTATAGGTCGCGGCGGGGAGCTGTTTTTT.